This entry lists 2 T cell receptor beta chains sequenced from one sample in a study of CXCR3-negative and CXCR3-positive naive CD8 T cells. UMI-tagged TRB cDNA libraries were built via 5' RACE. With the 5' RACE reads reprocessed, TCRdb shows one record per CDR3 protein and no DNA. With under 75,000 distinct CDR3 sequences in the sample, the ten largest clones hold more than 4%. The source material was naive CXCR3- CD8+ T cells from blood. Sample subset: CD45RO-CCR7+CD27+CD95- naive CD8+ T cells lacking CXCR3 (TNR3-). The receptor source for this set is a human donor in good health. Some clones in this sample may be carry-over from other donors' samples.

The chain uses TRBV4-3 and TRBJ1-1; TCRdb's D gene call, TRBD1, goes unchecked for lack of DNA. The CDR3 contains 17 residues. Germline loops: CDR1 LGHNA, CDR2 YSLEER. The CDR3 spells CASSQSSGALGDTEAFF.

The J gene is TRBJ2-5, the V gene TRBV5-6; with no DNA, the TCRdb D assignment of TRBD1 cannot be verified. The CDR3 length is 15 residues. Per the germline V gene, CDR1 is SGHDT and CDR2 is YYEEEE. This CDR3 is CASHTIQGLQETQYF.